This T cell receptor beta chain was recovered during a study of Ad26.COV2.S vaccination and SARS-CoV-2 variants. Study context: Ad26.COV2.S given intramuscularly, once or twice 56 days apart.

The treatment is: 15 to 20 received Ad26.COV2.S at low or high dose, single or two shots; about 5 received placebo; per-sample allocation not given. Sampling was done on day 63 after the first vaccine or placebo injection. In the vaccine, an Ad26 vector expressed the SARS-CoV-2 spike of the Wuhan strain. A remark on this clone: Its target is unknown.

Study outcomes and limitations: Vaccine and placebo recipients had similar non-spike TCR breadth.

Assay used: immunoSEQ multiplex PCR; TCRdb lists only in-frame clones, some missing. The data hold approximately 300,000 clones, with around 84% observed a single time. The source was peripheral blood, collected in a trial of Ad26.COV2.S vaccine versus placebo. This clonotype originated in a person between 18 and 59 years old who received the Ad26.COV2.S COVID-19 vaccine or a placebo.

CDR3 amino acids: CASSQEAAPMLTYNSPLHF. The CDR3 DNA reads TGTGCCAGCAGCCAAGAGGCGGCTCCCATGTTAACATATAATTCACCCCTCCACTTT. The V and J genes are TRBV14 and TRBJ1-6; D remains ambiguous. The length of the CDR3 is 19 residues. The ends were cut back, 0 bases at V and 4 bases at J, with 19 bases in the middle. Germline assignment: CDR1 SGHDN and CDR2 FVKESK.